These 5 T cell receptor beta chains were all obtained from the same sample, sequenced in a study of OX40 agonist ivuxolimab in advanced cancers. The protocol was immunoSEQ multiplex PCR, while the TCRdb copy is restricted to in-frame clones and leaves out a portion. The data hold 80,000 or so clones, with roughly 91% observed a single time. This material consisted of CD4+ or CD8+ T cells sorted from blood, taken in a trial of the OX40 agonist ivuxolimab. These receptors were obtained from an adult with an advanced solid tumor such as melanoma, head and neck, liver or kidney cancer.

The V gene is TRBV6-5, the J gene TRBJ1-3, with unresolved D. The CDR3 is made up of 14 amino acids. Germline V gene sequence: CDR1 MNHEY, CDR2 SVGAGI. Trimming shortened V by 6 bases and J by 1 base, and 10 bases separated the two germline ends. The CDR3 protein is CASSRPESGNTIYF. In DNA form, the CDR3 reads TGTGCCAGCAGCCGGCCGGAATCTGGAAACACCATATATTTT.

The V gene is TRBV2, the J gene TRBJ2-7; 8 bases agree with TRBD1. There are 17 residues in the CDR3. The germline gives CDR1 SNHLY, CDR2 FYNNEI. The V gene end was trimmed by 3 bases and the J gene end by 0 bases; junction bases not matched to a gene: 10. The CDR3: CASSDAGGATSSYEQYF. The CDR3 coding sequence is TGTGCCAGCAGTGATGCAGGGGGCGCAACCAGCTCCTACGAGCAGTACTTC.

This sequence joins TRBV28 and TRBJ2-7, with 8 bases identical to TRBD2. Looked up from germline, CDR1 is MDHEN and CDR2 is SYDVKM. The CDR3 consists of 15 residues. After removal of 2 bases from V and 0 bases from J, the junction contained 3 bases not matched to a gene. The CDR3 sequence is CASSLLTSVSYEQYF. The CDR3 coding sequence is TGTGCCAGCAGTTTACTGACTAGCGTCTCCTACGAGCAGTACTTC.

V and J are TRBV11-2 and TRBJ2-7, with D possibly being TRBD1 (6 bases). Germline lookup yields CDR1 SGHAT and CDR2 FQNNGV. Trimming took off 5 bases at V and 2 bases at J, with 13 bases between the two ends. The CDR3 extends over 14 amino acids. For the CDR3, the DNA is TGTGCCAGCAGCGTTAACAGGGTAGCCTACGAGCAGTACTTC. It yields the protein CASSVNRVAYEQYF.

As concerns this clone: An end of the junction differs from the germline gene, which may be a read error. The V gene is TRBV5-1, the J gene TRBJ2-7; D gene uncertain. The germline V gene encodes CDR1 SGHRS and CDR2 YFSETQ. The CDR3 runs 12 residues. Written as DNA, the CDR3 is TGCGCCAGCACCTTGGGTAAAGGCGAGCAGTACTTC. It translates to CASTLGKGEQYF.